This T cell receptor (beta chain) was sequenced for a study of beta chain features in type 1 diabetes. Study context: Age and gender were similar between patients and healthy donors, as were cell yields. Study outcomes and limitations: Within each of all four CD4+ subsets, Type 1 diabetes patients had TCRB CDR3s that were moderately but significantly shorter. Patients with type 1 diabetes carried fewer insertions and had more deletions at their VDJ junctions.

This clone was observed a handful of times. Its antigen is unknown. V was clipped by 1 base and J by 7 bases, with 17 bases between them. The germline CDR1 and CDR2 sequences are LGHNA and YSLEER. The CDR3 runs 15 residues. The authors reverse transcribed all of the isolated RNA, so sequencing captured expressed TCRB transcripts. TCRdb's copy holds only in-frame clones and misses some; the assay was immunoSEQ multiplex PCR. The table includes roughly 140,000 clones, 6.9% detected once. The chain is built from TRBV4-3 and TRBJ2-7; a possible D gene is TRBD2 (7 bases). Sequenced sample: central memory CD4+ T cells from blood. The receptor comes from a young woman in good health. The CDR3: CASSQGGGAPGEQYF. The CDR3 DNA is TGCGCCAGCAGCCAAGGTGGGGGGGCCCCAGGGGAGCAGTACTTC.